Below are 21 T cell receptor beta chains sequenced from a single sample in a study of graft-versus-host responses after intestinal transplantation. Generated by immunoSEQ multiplex PCR, the TCRdb table keeps only in-frame clones and is missing some. The top ten clones hold approximately 0.48% of a sample with about 94,000 clones, about 91% of them seen once. These receptors' targets are unknown. The sample in question was unstimulated CD8+ T cells sorted from spleen or lymph node cells, obtained before intestinal transplant. The receptors come from a human donor who received an intestinal transplant.

This chain joins TRBV4-1 and TRBJ2-2; D unclear. CDR1 and CDR2 from the germline V gene are MGHRA and YSYEKL. The CDR3 loop spans 18 amino acids. Trimming left V 1 base short and J 0 bases short, with 15 bases between. Written as DNA, the CDR3 is TGCGCCAGCAGCCAAGCCCCCTTTGCGGCCCCGAACACCGGGGAGCTGTTTTTT. Its protein product is CASSQAPFAAPNTGELFF.

The chain recombines TRBV6-5 with TRBJ1-5, with D possibly TRBD1 on 5 matching bases. With 4 bases removed from V and 4 bases from J, the gap between germline ends came to 14 bases. CDR1 is MNHEY and CDR2 is SVGAGI in the germline V gene. The CDR3 totals 15 residues. The CDR3 here is CASSSGGEGNQPQHF. Written as DNA, the CDR3 is TGTGCCAGCAGTTCCGGGGGGGAGGGGAATCAGCCCCAGCATTTT.

The gene calls are TRBV21-1 and TRBJ2-3; whether TRBD2, the table's D call, matches the DNA was not checked. TRBV21-1 is labeled a pseudogene. The CDR3 totals 19 residues. CDR3 in amino acids: CASLKFPERLAGCTDTQYF. DNA of the CDR3: TGTGCCAGCCTTAAATTTCCCGAACGGCTAGCGGGGTGCACAGATACGCAGTATTTT.

The chain links TRBV5-4 to TRBJ2-7, with 7 bases that match TRBD2. Germline lookup yields CDR1 SGHNT and CDR2 YYREEE (reference sequence). This CDR3 is built from 15 residues. V was clipped by 0 bases and J by 3 bases; unmatched bases: 6. The CDR3 protein is CASSLGDYVSYEQYF. The CDR3 bases are TGTGCCAGCAGCTTGGGGGACTACGTAAGCTACGAGCAGTACTTC.

The J gene is TRBJ1-1, the V gene TRBV27; 7 bases line up with TRBD1. The J segment lost 2 bases and the V segment lost 6 bases, leaving 12 bases of the junction unmatched. The germline V gene has CDR1 MNHEY and CDR2 SMNVEV (reference sequence). This CDR3 has 16 residues. In DNA, the CDR3 is TGTGCCAGCAGAAGACTACGGGACAGCAGAAACACTGAAGCTTTCTTT. Translation: CASRRLRDSRNTEAFF.

The chain combines TRBV10-2 with TRBJ2-7, with TRBD2 identical over 10 bases. The J segment lost 5 bases and the V segment lost 6 bases, leaving 1 base of the junction unmatched. The CDR3 contains 12 residues. Germline CDR1 reads WSHSY; CDR2 reads SAAADI. CDR3 amino acids: CASRGLADEQYF. In DNA, the CDR3 is TGCGCCAGCAGAGGACTAGCGGACGAGCAGTACTTC.

This chain uses TRBV25-1 with TRBJ2-2; possibly TRBD2 for D (5 bases). Germline V lookup: CDR1 MGHDK, CDR2 SYGVNS. The V gene lost 1 base and the J gene lost 3 bases, with 12 bases spanning the gap. This CDR3 contains 16 residues. The CDR3 bases are TGTGCCAGCAGTGAATCGGGGTCGGGGTACACCGGGGAGCTGTTTTTT. Amino acid sequence: CASSESGSGYTGELFF. The full variable domain, in which reference TRBV25-1 and TRBJ2-2 provide the parts outside the CDR3, is EADIYQTPRYLVIGTGKKITLECSQTMGHDKMYWYQQDPGMELHLIHYSYGVNSTEKGDLSSESTVSRIRTEHFPLTLESARPSHTSQYLCASSESGSGYTGELFFGEGSRLTVL.

The chain combines TRBV5-6 with TRBJ1-3; weak D call: TRBD1 (6 bases). The germline V gene has CDR1 SGHDT and CDR2 YYEEEE. The CDR3 runs 18 residues. The germline V and J ends were trimmed by 0 bases and 0 bases, with 16 bases remaining between them. CDR3 in DNA: TGTGCCAGCAGCTTGGGGGGACAAGGGAGACTCTCTGGAAACACCATATATTTT. It encodes CASSLGGQGRLSGNTIYF.

This chain joins TRBV27 and TRBJ2-7; the D is unclear. V shed 5 bases and J shed 3 bases, with 11 bases lying between them. CDR3 size: 13 residues. Germline lookup yields CDR1 MNHEY and CDR2 SMNVEV (reference sequence). CDR3 amino acids: CASSLTHSYEQYF. CDR3 DNA sequence: TGTGCCAGCAGTCTAACCCACAGCTACGAGCAGTACTTC.

In its sample, this clone was seen once. The chain has TRBV10-3 and TRBJ2-3, with 8 bases that match TRBD2. After removal of 6 bases from V and 2 bases from J, the junction contained 4 bases not matched to a gene. In germline, CDR1 is ENHRY, CDR2 SYGVKD. The CDR3 spans 14 residues. CDR3 amino acids: CAISQRESTDTQYF. CDR3 nucleotides: TGTGCCATCAGCCAGCGGGAGTCCACAGATACGCAGTATTTT.

This clone was found once. V usage is TRBV27 and J usage is TRBJ2-3; 9 nucleotides align to TRBD1. V lost 5 bases and J lost 3; bases outside the gene matches: 3. This CDR3 spans 14 amino acids. Germline V gene data show CDR1 as MNHEY and CDR2 as SMNVEV (reference sequence). DNA for the CDR3: TGTGCCAGCAGTCCAGGGACAGGGACAGATACGCAGTATTTT. This gives the protein CASSPGTGTDTQYF.

This clone has only one observation. The rearrangement uses TRBV4-3 and TRBJ2-5; TRBD2 matches 8 bases. V trimming: 0 bases; J trimming: 3 bases; junction bases outside the gene matches: 6. The CDR3 contains 16 residues. The germline CDR1 and CDR2 sequences are LGHNA and YSLEER. The chain's CDR3 is CASSQDYGGAEETQYF. CDR3 bases: TGCGCCAGCAGCCAAGATTACGGGGGGGCTGAAGAGACCCAGTACTTC.

The rearrangement links TRBV7-9 to TRBJ2-3, with D possibly TRBD2 on 5 matching bases. V was pared by 5 bases and J by 2 bases, with 8 bases between. Germline CDR1 and CDR2: SEHNR and FQNEAQ (reference sequence). There are 13 residues in the CDR3. In DNA, the CDR3 is TGTGCCAGCAGCATGACTAACACAGATACGCAGTATTTT. This codes for CASSMTNTDTQYF.

This clone was detected once. V usage is TRBV7-9 and J usage is TRBJ1-1; possibly TRBD1 for D (6 bases). Deletions cut 2 bases from V and 7 bases from J, with 14 bases between. Germline V gives CDR1 SEHNR, CDR2 FQNEAQ (reference sequence). The CDR3 contains 14 residues. CDR3 DNA: TGTGCCAGCAGCTTATCCTCCGCCAGGGGTGAAGCTTTCTTT. It translates to CASSLSSARGEAFF. The full variable domain, in which reference TRBV7-9 and TRBJ1-1 provide the parts outside the CDR3, is DTGVSQNPRHKITKRGQNVTFRCDPISEHNRLYWYRQTLGQGPEFLTYFQNEAQLEKSRLLSDRFSAERPKGSFSTLEIQRTEQGDSAMYLCASSLSSARGEAFFGQGTRLTVV.

This chain connects TRBV7-2 to TRBJ2-1, with D tentatively TRBD1 (7 bases). The germline gives CDR1 SGHTA, CDR2 FQGNSA. The CDR3 consists of 14 residues. V lost 3 bases, J lost 9 bases, and 15 bases lay in between. CDR3 nucleotides: TGTGCCAGCAGCTTGACGCGGGACAGACTTGAGCAGTTCTTC. Amino acids: CASSLTRDRLEQFF.

The rearrangement joins TRBV15 to TRBJ2-2, with D perhaps TRBD2 (6 bases). V lost 6 bases to trimming and J lost 9 bases, with 23 bases between them. The germline gives CDR1 LNHNV, CDR2 YYDKDF (reference sequence). The CDR3 length is 16 residues. The CDR3 DNA is TGTGCCACCAGGCTAGCGAGAGATCCACACCCCCGGGAGCTGTTTTTT. Its protein is CATRLARDPHPRELFF. The full variable domain, rest sourced from reference TRBV15 and TRBJ2-2, is DAMVIQNPRYQVTQFGKPVTLSCSQTLNHNVMYWYQQKSSQAPKLLFHYYDKDFNNEADTPDNFQSRRPNTSFCFLDIRSPGLGDTAMYLCATRLARDPHPRELFFGEGSRLTVL.

This rearrangement joins TRBV29-1 to TRBJ2-1; perhaps TRBD1 as D (6 bases). Trimming removed 4 bases at V and 4 bases at J, with 14 bases between. Germline CDR1 reads SQVTM; CDR2 reads ANQGSEA. This CDR3 spans 14 amino acids. CDR3 bases: TGCAGCGTTGGGGGGCCATCAGGATACAATGAGCAGTTCTTC. Its translation: CSVGGPSGYNEQFF.

The rearrangement uses TRBV27 and TRBJ2-5; weak D call: TRBD2 (5 bases). V was shortened by 2 bases and J by 3 bases, with 10 bases between the two germline ends. The CDR3 is 14 residues long. The V gene's germline CDR1 is MNHEY and CDR2 SMNVEV (reference sequence). The CDR3 region is CASSLIPGEETQYF. The CDR3 nucleotides read TGTGCCAGCAGTTTAATCCCCGGGGAAGAGACCCAGTACTTC.

V and J are TRBV9 and TRBJ2-3, with TRBD2 matching over 9 bases. This CDR3 has 16 amino acids. Germline V gives CDR1 SGDLS, CDR2 YYNGEE. The trim removed 0 bases at V and 2 bases at J, leaving 4 bases unmatched. The CDR3 sequence is CASSVEGLAFTDTQYF. The CDR3, as DNA: TGTGCCAGCAGCGTAGAGGGACTAGCCTTCACAGATACGCAGTATTTT.

This clone was recorded once. This chain joins TRBV4-1 and TRBJ2-3; 8 bases map to TRBD2. Germline CDR1 is MGHRA and CDR2 is YSYEKL. J was trimmed by 2 bases and V by 1 base; bases with no gene match: 8. The CDR3 loop spans 17 amino acids. The CDR3 nucleotides are TGCGCCAGCAGCCAAGTTGGCGCGGGGGGTTTCACAGATACGCAGTATTTT. Translation gives CASSQVGAGGFTDTQYF.

V gene TRBV19 combines with J gene TRBJ2-7; 7 bases agree with TRBD1. Trimming cost V 10 bases and J 0 bases; bases outside gene matches: 6. The CDR3 is 13 amino acids. The V gene's germline CDR1 is LNHDA and CDR2 SQIVND (reference sequence). The CDR3 nucleotides read TGTGCCATACAGGGGATATTCTCCTACGAGCAGTACTTC. Translation gives CAIQGIFSYEQYF.